The present TCR beta chain was sequenced within a study of T cell repertoires in cytomegalovirus infection. At the level of the study: Matching HLA type and CMV infection were both indicated by public TCR beta signatures.

This CDR3 spans 14 amino acids. CDR1 is SGHAT, CDR2 FQNNGV, per germline. One entry per CDR3 protein, called by TCRdb with MiXCR from the reads. The table lists 350,000 to 500,000 distinct CDR3 sequences, roughly 31% of them singletons, with roughly 15% in the top ten. The study, taken as a whole, reports: In two of eight donors, the top clonotype was HLA-C-restricted CMV-specific. Using cumulative public TCR beta family frequency, the authors identified those who carried CMV together with the relevant HLA.

For this clonotype: The antigen is not known. A much bigger clone sits one base away, suggesting this may be a read error.

The V gene is TRBV11-2, the J gene TRBJ2-5; 7 bases are shared with TRBD2. Material: PBMCs. This TCR was recovered from a human donor in good health (CMV status not recorded). Some clones in this sample may be carry-over from other donors' samples. In DNA form, the CDR3 reads TGTGCCAGCAGTAAATCGGGGGGAAAAGAGACCCCGTACTTC. Encoded protein: CASSKSGGKETPYF.